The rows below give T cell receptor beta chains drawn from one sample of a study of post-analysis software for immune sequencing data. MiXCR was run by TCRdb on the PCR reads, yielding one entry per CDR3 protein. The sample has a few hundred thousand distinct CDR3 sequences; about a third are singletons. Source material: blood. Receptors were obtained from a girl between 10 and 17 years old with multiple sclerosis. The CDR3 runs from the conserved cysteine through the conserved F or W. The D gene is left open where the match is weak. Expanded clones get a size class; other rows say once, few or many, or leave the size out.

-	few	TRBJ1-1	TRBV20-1	CSARDYVKGGNTEAFF	TGCAGTGCTAGAGATTACGTCAAGGGAGGGAACACTGAAGCTTTCTTT
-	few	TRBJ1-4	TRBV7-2	CASSLYGTTTNEKLFF	TGTGCCAGCAGCTTGTATGGGACAACAACTAATGAAAAACTGTTTTTT
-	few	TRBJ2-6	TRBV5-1	CASSLLAAGANVLTF	TGCGCCAGCAGCTTGTTGGCGGCCGGGGCCAACGTCCTGACTTTC
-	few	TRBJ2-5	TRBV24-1	CATSDSGTGNQETQYF	TGTGCCACCAGTGATTCAGGGACGGGAAATCAAGAGACCCAGTACTTC
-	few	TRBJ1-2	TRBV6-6	CASSYGMRDGYTF	TGTGCCAGCAGTTACGGTATGAGGGACGGCTACACCTTC
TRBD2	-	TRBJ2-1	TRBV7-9	CASSTGTYSGGPYNEQFF	TGTGCCAGCAGCACTGGGACTTATAGCGGGGGGCCCTACAATGAGCAGTTCTTC
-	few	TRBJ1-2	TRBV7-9	CASSRGTWGYTF	TGTGCCAGCAGCAGGGGAACTTGGGGCTACACCTTC
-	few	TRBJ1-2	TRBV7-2	CASSLARGTASLGYTF	TGTGCCAGCAGCCTTGCGCGCGGGACGGCCAGTCTTGGCTACACCTTC
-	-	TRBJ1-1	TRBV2	CASRYSGRDEAFF	TGTGCCAGCAGGTACTCAGGAAGGGATGAAGCTTTCTTT
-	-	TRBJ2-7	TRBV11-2	CAGSLVGAHNEQYF	TGTGCCGGCAGCTTAGTAGGGGCGCACAATGAGCAGTACTTC
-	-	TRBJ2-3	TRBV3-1	CASSQDGLGSDTQYF	TGTGCCAGCAGCCAAGATGGGCTAGGTTCAGATACGCAGTATTTT
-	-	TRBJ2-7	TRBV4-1	CASSQDPGSSYNEQYF	TGCGCCAGCAGCCAAGATCCAGGAAGCTCCTACAATGAGCAGTACTTC
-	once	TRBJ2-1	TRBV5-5	CASTLSWGGRYEQFF	TGTGCCAGCACCCTAAGTTGGGGGGGCAGGTATGAGCAGTTCTTC
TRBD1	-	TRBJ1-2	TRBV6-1	CASSHTGEYGYTF	TGTGCCAGCAGTCACACAGGGGAATATGGCTACACCTTC
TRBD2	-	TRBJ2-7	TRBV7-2	CANSRTSGGVPYEQYF	TGTGCCAACAGCAGAACTAGCGGGGGGGTCCCCTACGAGCAGTACTTC
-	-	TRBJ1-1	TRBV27	CASSLRVNRNTEAFF	TGTGCCAGCAGTTTAAGGGTCAACAGAAACACTGAAGCTTTCTTT
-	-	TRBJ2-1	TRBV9	CASSVAPGGGDEQFF	TGTGCCAGCAGCGTAGCTCCCGGGGGCGGGGATGAGCAGTTCTTC
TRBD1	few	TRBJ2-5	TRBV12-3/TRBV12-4	CASSFRDRGETQYF	TGTGCCAGCAGTTTCCGGGACAGGGGAGAGACCCAGTACTTC
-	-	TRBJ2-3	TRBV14	CASSQRRGSTDTQYF	TGTGCCAGCAGCCAGCGGAGGGGTAGCACAGATACGCAGTATTTT
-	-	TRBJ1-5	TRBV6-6	CASSAAMGDQPQHF	TGTGCCAGCAGCGCGGCGATGGGGGATCAGCCCCAGCATTTT
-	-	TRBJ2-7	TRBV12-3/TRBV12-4	CASSPGSASYEQYF	TGTGCCAGCAGTCCGGGATCAGCTAGCTACGAGCAGTACTTC
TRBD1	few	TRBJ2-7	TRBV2	CASSERGTGGNEQYF	TGTGCCAGCAGTGAACGCGGGACAGGGGGGAACGAGCAGTACTTC
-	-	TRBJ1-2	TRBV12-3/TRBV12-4	CASRFQGTPGGYTF	TGTGCCAGCAGGTTCCAGGGGACCCCTGGGGGCTACACCTTC
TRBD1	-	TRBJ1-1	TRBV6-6	CASRQTGGNTEAFF	TGTGCCAGCAGGCAGACAGGGGGGAACACTGAAGCTTTCTTT
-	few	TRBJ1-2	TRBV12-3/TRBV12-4	CASSLNRSIRTYGYTF	TGTGCCAGCAGTTTAAACAGGTCGATTCGAACCTATGGCTACACCTTC
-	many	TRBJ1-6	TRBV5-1	CASSRALNSPLHF	TGCGCCAGCAGTCGGGCTCTTAATTCACCCCTCCACTTT
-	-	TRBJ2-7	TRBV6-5	CASSRNFPEAQYF	TGTGCCAGCAGTCGGAATTTCCCAGAGGCCCAGTACTTC
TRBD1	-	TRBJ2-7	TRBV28	CASNRQGTSYEQYF	TGTGCCAGCAACCGACAGGGAACCTCCTACGAGCAGTACTTC
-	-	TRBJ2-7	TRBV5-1	CASSLAAGSGGYGQYF	TGCGCCAGCAGCTTGGCCGCAGGATCCGGAGGCTACGGGCAGTACTTC
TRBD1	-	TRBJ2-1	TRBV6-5	CASSFGQAEQFF	TGTGCCAGCAGTTTCGGACAGGCCGAGCAGTTCTTC
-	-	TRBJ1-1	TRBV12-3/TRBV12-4	CACSFAGARTEAFF	TGTGCCTGCAGTTTTGCAGGGGCTCGGACTGAAGCTTTCTTT
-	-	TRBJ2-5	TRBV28	CASSFGPRETQYF	TGTGCCAGCAGTTTTGGCCCGAGAGAGACCCAGTACTTC
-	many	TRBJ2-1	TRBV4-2	CASSQDGGSSYNEQFF	TGTGCCAGCAGCCAAGATGGGGGGAGCTCCTACAATGAGCAGTTCTTC
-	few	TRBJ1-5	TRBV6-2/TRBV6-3	CASSDGRANQPQHF	TGTGCCAGCAGTGACGGGAGGGCGAATCAGCCCCAGCATTTT
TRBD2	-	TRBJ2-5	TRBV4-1	CASSPNGGLGETQYF	TGCGCCAGCAGCCCAAACGGGGGGTTGGGAGAGACCCAGTACTTC
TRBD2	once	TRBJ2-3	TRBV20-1	CSAATSGGGDTQYF	TGCAGTGCCGCAACTAGCGGGGGAGGAGATACGCAGTATTTT
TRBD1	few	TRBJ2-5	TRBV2	CASSGDRIQETQYF	TGTGCCAGCAGTGGGGACAGAATCCAAGAGACCCAGTACTTC
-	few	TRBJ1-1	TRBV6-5	CASSYSGTANTEAFF	TGTGCCAGCAGTTACTCGGGGACGGCGAACACTGAAGCTTTCTTT
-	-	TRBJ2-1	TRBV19	CASSLYRSEQFF	TGTGCCAGTAGTTTATACAGGTCAGAGCAGTTCTTC
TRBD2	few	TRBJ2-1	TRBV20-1	CSARPPGVVAGESYNEQFF	TGCAGTGCTAGACCGCCGGGCGTCGTAGCGGGGGAGTCCTACAATGAGCAGTTCTTC
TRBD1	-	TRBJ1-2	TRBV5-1	CASSRQGRDGYTF	TGCGCCAGCAGTCGACAGGGGCGGGACGGCTACACCTTC
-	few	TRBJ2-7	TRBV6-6	CASSSKMGEQYF	TGTGCCAGCAGTTCCAAGATGGGGGAGCAGTACTTC
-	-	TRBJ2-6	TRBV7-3	CASSLTPGAASGANVLTF	TGTGCCAGCAGCTTAACGCCAGGGGCCGCCTCTGGGGCCAACGTCCTGACTTTC
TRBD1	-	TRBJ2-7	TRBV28	CASSYDATGSYEQYF	TGTGCCAGCAGCTATGATGCGACAGGGTCCTACGAGCAGTACTTC
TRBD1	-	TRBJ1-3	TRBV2	CASGTGQGYFSGNTIYF	TGTGCCAGCGGTACGGGACAGGGCTACTTCTCTGGAAACACCATATATTTT
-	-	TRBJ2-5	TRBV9	CASSVETGDLAFETQYF	TGTGCCAGCAGCGTAGAGACGGGAGATTTAGCTTTTGAGACCCAGTACTTC
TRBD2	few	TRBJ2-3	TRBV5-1	CASSDSGVTDTQYF	TGCGCCAGCAGCGATAGCGGGGTCACAGATACGCAGTATTTT
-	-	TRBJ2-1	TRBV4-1	CASSHYRTNEQFF	TGCGCCAGCAGCCATTACAGAACCAATGAGCAGTTCTTC
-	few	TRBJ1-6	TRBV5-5	CASSLEQGGLPLHF	TGTGCCAGCAGCTTGGAGCAGGGAGGTTTGCCCCTCCACTTT
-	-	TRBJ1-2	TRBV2	CASSFRQASTNYGYTF	TGTGCCAGCAGTTTTCGACAGGCCTCTACTAACTATGGCTACACCTTC
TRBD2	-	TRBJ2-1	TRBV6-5	CASSYGAGENEQFF	TGTGCCAGCAGTTACGGGGCGGGGGAGAATGAGCAGTTCTTC
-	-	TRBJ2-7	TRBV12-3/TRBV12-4	CASSLVWAGESYEQYF	TGTGCCAGCAGTTTAGTATGGGCAGGGGAAAGCTACGAGCAGTACTTC
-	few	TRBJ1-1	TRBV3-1	CASSQDQQNTEAFF	TGTGCCAGCAGCCAAGATCAACAGAACACTGAAGCTTTCTTT
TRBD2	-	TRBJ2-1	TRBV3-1	CASSLPRLAGTYNEQFF	TGTGCCAGCAGCCTCCCCCGACTAGCGGGGACTTACAATGAGCAGTTCTTC
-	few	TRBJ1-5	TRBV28	CASSWSLSNQPQHF	TGTGCCAGCAGTTGGTCTCTTAGCAATCAGCCCCAGCATTTT
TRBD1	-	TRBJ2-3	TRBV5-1	CASSRDRGAADTQYF	TGCGCCAGCAGCAGGGACAGGGGTGCAGCAGATACGCAGTATTTT
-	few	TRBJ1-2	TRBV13	CASSLGRGLDSSSNYGYTF	TGTGCCAGCAGCTTAGGAAGGGGGTTGGATTCGAGCTCTAACTATGGCTACACCTTC